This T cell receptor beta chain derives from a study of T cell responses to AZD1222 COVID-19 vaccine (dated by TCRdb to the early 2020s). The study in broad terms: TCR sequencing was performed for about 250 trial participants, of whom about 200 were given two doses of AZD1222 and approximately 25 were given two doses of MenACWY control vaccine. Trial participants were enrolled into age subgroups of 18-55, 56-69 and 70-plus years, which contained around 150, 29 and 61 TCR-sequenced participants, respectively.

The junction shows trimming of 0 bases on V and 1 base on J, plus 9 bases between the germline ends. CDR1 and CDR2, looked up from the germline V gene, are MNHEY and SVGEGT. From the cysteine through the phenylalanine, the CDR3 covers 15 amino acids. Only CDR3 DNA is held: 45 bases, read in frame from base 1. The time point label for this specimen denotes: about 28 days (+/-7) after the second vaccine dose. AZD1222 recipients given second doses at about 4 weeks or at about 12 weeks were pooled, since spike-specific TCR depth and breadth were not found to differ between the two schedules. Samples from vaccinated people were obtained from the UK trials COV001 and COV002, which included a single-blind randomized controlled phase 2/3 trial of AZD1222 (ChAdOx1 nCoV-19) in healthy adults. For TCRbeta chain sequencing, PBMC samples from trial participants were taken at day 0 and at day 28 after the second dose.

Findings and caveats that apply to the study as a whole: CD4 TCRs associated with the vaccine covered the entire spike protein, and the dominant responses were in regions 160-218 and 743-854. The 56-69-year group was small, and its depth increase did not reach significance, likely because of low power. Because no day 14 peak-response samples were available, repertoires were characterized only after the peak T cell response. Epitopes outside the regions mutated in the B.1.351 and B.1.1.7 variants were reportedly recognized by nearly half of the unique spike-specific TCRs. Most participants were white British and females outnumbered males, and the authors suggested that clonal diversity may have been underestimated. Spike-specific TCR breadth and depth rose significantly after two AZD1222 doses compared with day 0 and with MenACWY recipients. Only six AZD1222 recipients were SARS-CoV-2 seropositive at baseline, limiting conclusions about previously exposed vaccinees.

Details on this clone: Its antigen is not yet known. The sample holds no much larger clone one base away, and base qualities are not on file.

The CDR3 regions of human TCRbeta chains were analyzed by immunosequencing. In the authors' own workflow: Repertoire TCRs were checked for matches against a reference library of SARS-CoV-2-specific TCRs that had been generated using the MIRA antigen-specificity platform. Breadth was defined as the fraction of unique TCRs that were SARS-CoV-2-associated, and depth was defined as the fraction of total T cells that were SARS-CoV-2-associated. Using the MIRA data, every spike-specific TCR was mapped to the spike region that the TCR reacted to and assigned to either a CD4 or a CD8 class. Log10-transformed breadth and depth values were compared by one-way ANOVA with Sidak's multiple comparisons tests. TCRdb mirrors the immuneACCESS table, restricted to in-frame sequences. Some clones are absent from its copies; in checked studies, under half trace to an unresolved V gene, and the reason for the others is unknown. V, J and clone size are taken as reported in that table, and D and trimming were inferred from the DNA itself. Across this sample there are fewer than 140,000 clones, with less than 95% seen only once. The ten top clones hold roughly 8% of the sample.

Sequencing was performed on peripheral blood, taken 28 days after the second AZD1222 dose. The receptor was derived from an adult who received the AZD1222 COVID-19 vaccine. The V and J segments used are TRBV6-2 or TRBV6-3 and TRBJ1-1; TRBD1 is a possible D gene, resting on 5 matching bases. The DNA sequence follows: TGTGCCAGCAGTTACTCGGGGCCAGCGAACACTGAAGCTTTCTTT. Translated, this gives CASSYSGPANTEAFF.